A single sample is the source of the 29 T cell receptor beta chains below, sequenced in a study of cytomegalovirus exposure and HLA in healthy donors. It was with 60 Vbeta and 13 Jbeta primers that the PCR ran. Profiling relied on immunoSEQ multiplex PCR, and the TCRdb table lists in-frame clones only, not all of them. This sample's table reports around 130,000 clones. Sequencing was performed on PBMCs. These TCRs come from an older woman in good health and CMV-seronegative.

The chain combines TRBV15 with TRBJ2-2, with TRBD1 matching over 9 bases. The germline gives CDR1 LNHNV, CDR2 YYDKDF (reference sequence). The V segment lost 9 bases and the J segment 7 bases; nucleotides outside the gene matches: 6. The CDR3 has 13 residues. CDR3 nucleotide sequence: TGTGCCACTCTACAGGGGGCCGGCGGGGAGCTGTTTTTT. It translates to CATLQGAGGELFF. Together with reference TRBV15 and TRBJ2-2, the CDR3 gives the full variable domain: DAMVIQNPRYQVTQFGKPVTLSCSQTLNHNVMYWYQQKSSQAPKLLFHYYDKDFNNEADTPDNFQSRRPNTSFCFLDIRSPGLGDTAMYLCATLQGAGGELFFGEGSRLTVL.

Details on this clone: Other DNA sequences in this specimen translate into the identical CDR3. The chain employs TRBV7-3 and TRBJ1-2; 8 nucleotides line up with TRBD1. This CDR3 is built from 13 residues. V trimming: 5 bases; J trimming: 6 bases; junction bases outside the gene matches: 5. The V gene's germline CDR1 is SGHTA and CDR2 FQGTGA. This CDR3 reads CASSRGTGDGYTF. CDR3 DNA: TGTGCCAGCAGCCGTGGGACAGGTGATGGCTACACCTTC. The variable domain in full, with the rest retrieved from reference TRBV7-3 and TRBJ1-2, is GAGVSQTPSNKVTEKGKYVELRCDPISGHTALYWYRQSLGQGPEFLIYFQGTGAADDSGLPNDRFFAVRPEGSVSTLKIQRTERGDSAVYLCASSRGTGDGYTFGSGTRLTVV.

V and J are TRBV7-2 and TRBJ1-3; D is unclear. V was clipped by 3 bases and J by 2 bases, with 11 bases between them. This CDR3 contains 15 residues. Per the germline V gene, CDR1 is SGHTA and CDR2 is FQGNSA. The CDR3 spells CASSFTGSPGNTIYF. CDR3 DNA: TGTGCCAGCAGCTTTACCGGGTCCCCTGGAAACACCATATATTTT.

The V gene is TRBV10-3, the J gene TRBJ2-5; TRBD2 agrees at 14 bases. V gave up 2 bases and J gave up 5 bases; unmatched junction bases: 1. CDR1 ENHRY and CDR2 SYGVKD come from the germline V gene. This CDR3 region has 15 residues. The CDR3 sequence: CAISERTSGRETQYF. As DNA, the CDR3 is TGTGCCATCAGTGAGAGGACTAGCGGGAGGGAGACCCAGTACTTC.

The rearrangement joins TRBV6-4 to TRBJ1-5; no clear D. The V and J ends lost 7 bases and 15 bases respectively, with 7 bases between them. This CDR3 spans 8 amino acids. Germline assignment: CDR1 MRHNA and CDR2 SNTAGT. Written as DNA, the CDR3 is TGTGCCAGCAATTATCCGCATTTT. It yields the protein CASNYPHF.

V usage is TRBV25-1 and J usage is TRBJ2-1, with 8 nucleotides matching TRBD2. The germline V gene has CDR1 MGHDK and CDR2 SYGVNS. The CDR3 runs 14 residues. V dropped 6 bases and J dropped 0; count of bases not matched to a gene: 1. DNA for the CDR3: TGTGCCAGCAGCCGGGGGGGCTCCTACAATGAGCAGTTCTTC. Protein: CASSRGGSYNEQFF.

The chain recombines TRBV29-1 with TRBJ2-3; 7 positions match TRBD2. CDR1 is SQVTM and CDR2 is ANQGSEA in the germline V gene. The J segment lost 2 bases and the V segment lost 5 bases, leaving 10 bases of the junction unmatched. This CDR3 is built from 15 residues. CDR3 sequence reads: CSVPRASGVTDTQYF. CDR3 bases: TGCAGCGTTCCGAGGGCGAGCGGGGTCACAGATACGCAGTATTTT.

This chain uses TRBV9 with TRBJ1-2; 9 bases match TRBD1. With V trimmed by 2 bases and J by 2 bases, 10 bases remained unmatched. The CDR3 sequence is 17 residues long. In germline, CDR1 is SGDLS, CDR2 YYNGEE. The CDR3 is CASSVSVNRGRNYGYTF. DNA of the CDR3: TGTGCCAGCAGCGTTTCGGTAAACAGGGGGCGGAACTATGGCTACACCTTC.

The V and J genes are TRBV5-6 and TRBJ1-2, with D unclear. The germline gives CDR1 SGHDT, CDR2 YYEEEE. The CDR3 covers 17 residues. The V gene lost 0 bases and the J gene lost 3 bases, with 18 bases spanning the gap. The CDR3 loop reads CASSLAGISLRDYGYTF. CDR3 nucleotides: TGTGCCAGCAGCTTGGCGGGTATTTCTCTTCGGGACTATGGCTACACCTTC.

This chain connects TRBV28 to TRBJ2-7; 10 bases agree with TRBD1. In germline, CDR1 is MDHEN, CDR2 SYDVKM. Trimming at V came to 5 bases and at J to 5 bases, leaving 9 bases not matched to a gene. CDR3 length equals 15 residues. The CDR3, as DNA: TGTGCCAGCAGTACGACGGGACAGGGGTTGAACGAGCAGTACTTC. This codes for CASSTTGQGLNEQYF.

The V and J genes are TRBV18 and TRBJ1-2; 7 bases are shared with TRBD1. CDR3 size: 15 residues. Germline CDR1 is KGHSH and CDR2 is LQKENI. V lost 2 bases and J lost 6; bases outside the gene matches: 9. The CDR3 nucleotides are TGTGCCAGCTCACCATGGAGCGACAGGGCAAATGGCTACACCTTC. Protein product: CASSPWSDRANGYTF.

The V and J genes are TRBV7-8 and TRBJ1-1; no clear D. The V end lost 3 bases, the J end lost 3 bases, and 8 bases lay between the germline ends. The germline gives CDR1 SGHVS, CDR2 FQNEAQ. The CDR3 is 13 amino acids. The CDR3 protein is CASSFSEDTEAFF. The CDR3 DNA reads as TGTGCCAGCAGCTTTTCTGAGGACACTGAAGCTTTCTTT.

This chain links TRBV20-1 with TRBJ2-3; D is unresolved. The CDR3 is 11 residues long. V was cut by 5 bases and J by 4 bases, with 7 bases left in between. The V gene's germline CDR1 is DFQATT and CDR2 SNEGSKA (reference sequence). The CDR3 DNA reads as TGCAGTGCTCCTATGGCAGATACGCAGTATTTT. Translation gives CSAPMADTQYF.

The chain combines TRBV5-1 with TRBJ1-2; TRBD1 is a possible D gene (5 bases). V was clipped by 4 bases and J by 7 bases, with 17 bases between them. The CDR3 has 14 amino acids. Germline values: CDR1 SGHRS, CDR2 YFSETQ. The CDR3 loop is CASSPNFQGFGYTF. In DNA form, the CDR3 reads TGCGCCAGCAGCCCAAACTTCCAGGGTTTTGGCTACACCTTC.

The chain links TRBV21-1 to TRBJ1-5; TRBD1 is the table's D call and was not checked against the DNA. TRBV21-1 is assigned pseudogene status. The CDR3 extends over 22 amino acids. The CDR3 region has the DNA TGTGCCAGCAGCAAAGTTCGGGGACAGGGGTTTCCACGCCTTGGGGGCAATCAGCCCCAGCATTTT. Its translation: CASSKVRGQGFPRLGGNQPQHF.

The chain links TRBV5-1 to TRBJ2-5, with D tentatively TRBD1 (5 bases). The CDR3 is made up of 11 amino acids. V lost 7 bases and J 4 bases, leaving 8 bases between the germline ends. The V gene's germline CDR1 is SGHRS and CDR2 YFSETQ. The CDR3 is CASLGVETQYF. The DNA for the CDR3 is TGCGCCAGCTTAGGGGTAGAGACCCAGTACTTC.

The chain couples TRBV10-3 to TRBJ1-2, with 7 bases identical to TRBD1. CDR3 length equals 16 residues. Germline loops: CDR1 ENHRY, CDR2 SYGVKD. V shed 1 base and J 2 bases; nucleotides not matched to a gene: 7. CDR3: CAISELAGTVNYGYTF. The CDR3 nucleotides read TGTGCCATCAGTGAGTTGGCCGGGACAGTCAACTATGGCTACACCTTC.

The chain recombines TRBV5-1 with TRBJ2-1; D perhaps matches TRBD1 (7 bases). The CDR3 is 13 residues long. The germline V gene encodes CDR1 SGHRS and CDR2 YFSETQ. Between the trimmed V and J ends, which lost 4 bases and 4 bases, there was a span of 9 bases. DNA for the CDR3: TGCGCCAGCAGCGCGGGACAGTACAATGAGCAGTTCTTC. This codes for CASSAGQYNEQFF.

This chain's CDR3 is CAWSLRDRRWDEQYF. The CDR3 DNA follows: TGTGCCTGGAGTCTCCGGGACAGGAGGTGGGACGAGCAGTACTTC. The chain has TRBV30 and TRBJ2-7; 8 bases map to TRBD1. CDR3 size: 15 residues. The V and J ends lost 2 bases and 5 bases, in that order; junction bases with no gene match: 11. The germline CDR1 and CDR2 sequences are GTSNPN and SVGIG (reference sequence).

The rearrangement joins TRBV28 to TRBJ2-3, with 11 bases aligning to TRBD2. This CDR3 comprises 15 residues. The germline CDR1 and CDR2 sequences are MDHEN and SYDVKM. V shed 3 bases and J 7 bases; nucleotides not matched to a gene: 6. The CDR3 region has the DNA TGTGCCAGCAGTTTCTTTAGCGGGGGGGCATATACGCAGTATTTT. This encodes CASSFFSGGAYTQYF. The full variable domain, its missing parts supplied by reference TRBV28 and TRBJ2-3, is DVKVTQSSRYLVKRTGEKVFLECVQDMDHENMFWYRQDPGLGLRLIYFSYDVKMKEKGDIPEGYSVSREKKERFSLILESASTNQTSMYLCASSFFSGGAYTQYFGPGTRLTVL.

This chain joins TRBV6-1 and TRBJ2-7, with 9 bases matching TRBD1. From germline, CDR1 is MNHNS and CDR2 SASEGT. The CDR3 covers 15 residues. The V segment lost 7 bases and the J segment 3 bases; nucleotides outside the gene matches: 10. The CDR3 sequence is CASKEQGAHGYEQYF. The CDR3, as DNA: TGTGCCAGCAAAGAACAGGGGGCCCACGGCTACGAGCAGTACTTC.

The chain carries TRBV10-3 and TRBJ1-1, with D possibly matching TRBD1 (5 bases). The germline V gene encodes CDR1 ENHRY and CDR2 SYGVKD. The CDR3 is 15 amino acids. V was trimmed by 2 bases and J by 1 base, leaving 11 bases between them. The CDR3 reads CAISERGAPNTEAFF. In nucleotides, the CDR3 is TGTGCCATCAGTGAGCGCGGGGCACCGAACACTGAAGCTTTCTTT.

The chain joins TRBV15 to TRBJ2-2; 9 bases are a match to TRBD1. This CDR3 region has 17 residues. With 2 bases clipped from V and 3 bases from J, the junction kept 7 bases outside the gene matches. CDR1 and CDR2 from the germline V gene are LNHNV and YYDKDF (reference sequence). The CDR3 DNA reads TGTGCCACCAGCAGACTAGGACAGGGGTTTGACACCGGGGAGCTGTTTTTT. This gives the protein CATSRLGQGFDTGELFF. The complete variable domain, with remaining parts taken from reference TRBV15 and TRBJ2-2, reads DAMVIQNPRYQVTQFGKPVTLSCSQTLNHNVMYWYQQKSSQAPKLLFHYYDKDFNNEADTPDNFQSRRPNTSFCFLDIRSPGLGDTAMYLCATSRLGQGFDTGELFFGEGSRLTVL.

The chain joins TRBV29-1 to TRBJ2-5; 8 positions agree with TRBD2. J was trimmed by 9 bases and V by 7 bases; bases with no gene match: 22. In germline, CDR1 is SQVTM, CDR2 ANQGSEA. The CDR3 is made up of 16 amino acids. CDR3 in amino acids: CSAAPAGGGPVVAQYF. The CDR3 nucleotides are TGCAGCGCCGCCCCTGCGGGGGGAGGACCGGTGGTGGCCCAGTACTTC.

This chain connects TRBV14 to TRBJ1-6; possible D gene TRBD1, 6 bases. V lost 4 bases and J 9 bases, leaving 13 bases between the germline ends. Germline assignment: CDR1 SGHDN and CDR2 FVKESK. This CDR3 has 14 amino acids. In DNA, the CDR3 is TGTGCCAGCAGCCCGGGACACGGGTCTTCACCCCTCCACTTT. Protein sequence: CASSPGHGSSPLHF.

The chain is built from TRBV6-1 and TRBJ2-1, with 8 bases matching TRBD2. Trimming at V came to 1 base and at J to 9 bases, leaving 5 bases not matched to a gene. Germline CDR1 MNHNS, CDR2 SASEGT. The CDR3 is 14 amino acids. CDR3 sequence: CASSEEGLVTEQFF. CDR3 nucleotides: TGTGCCAGCAGTGAAGAGGGACTAGTTACTGAGCAGTTCTTC.

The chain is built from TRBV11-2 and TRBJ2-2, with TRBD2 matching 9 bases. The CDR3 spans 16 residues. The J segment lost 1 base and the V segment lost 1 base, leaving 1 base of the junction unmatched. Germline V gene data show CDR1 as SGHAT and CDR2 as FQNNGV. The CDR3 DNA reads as TGTGCCAGCAGCTTAGTACTAGCGGGGAACACCGGGGAGCTGTTTTTT. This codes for CASSLVLAGNTGELFF. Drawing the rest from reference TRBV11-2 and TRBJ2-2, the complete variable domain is EAGVAQSPRYKIIEKRQSVAFWCNPISGHATLYWYQQILGQGPKLLIQFQNNGVVDDSQLPKDRFSAERLKGVDSTLKIQPAKLEDSAVYLCASSLVLAGNTGELFFGEGSRLTVL.

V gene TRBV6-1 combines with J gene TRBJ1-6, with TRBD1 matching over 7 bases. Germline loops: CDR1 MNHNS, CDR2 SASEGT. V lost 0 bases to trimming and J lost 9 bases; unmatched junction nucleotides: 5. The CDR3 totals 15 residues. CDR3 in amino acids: CASSEAQGNSSPLHF. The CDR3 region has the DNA TGTGCCAGCAGTGAAGCACAGGGGAACAGTTCACCCCTCCACTTT.

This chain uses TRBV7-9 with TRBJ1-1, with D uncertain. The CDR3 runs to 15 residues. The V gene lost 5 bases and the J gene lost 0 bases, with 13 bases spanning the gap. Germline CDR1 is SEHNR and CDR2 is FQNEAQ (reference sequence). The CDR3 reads CASSPQPLMNTEAFF. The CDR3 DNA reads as TGTGCCAGCAGCCCACAGCCCTTAATGAACACTGAAGCTTTCTTT.